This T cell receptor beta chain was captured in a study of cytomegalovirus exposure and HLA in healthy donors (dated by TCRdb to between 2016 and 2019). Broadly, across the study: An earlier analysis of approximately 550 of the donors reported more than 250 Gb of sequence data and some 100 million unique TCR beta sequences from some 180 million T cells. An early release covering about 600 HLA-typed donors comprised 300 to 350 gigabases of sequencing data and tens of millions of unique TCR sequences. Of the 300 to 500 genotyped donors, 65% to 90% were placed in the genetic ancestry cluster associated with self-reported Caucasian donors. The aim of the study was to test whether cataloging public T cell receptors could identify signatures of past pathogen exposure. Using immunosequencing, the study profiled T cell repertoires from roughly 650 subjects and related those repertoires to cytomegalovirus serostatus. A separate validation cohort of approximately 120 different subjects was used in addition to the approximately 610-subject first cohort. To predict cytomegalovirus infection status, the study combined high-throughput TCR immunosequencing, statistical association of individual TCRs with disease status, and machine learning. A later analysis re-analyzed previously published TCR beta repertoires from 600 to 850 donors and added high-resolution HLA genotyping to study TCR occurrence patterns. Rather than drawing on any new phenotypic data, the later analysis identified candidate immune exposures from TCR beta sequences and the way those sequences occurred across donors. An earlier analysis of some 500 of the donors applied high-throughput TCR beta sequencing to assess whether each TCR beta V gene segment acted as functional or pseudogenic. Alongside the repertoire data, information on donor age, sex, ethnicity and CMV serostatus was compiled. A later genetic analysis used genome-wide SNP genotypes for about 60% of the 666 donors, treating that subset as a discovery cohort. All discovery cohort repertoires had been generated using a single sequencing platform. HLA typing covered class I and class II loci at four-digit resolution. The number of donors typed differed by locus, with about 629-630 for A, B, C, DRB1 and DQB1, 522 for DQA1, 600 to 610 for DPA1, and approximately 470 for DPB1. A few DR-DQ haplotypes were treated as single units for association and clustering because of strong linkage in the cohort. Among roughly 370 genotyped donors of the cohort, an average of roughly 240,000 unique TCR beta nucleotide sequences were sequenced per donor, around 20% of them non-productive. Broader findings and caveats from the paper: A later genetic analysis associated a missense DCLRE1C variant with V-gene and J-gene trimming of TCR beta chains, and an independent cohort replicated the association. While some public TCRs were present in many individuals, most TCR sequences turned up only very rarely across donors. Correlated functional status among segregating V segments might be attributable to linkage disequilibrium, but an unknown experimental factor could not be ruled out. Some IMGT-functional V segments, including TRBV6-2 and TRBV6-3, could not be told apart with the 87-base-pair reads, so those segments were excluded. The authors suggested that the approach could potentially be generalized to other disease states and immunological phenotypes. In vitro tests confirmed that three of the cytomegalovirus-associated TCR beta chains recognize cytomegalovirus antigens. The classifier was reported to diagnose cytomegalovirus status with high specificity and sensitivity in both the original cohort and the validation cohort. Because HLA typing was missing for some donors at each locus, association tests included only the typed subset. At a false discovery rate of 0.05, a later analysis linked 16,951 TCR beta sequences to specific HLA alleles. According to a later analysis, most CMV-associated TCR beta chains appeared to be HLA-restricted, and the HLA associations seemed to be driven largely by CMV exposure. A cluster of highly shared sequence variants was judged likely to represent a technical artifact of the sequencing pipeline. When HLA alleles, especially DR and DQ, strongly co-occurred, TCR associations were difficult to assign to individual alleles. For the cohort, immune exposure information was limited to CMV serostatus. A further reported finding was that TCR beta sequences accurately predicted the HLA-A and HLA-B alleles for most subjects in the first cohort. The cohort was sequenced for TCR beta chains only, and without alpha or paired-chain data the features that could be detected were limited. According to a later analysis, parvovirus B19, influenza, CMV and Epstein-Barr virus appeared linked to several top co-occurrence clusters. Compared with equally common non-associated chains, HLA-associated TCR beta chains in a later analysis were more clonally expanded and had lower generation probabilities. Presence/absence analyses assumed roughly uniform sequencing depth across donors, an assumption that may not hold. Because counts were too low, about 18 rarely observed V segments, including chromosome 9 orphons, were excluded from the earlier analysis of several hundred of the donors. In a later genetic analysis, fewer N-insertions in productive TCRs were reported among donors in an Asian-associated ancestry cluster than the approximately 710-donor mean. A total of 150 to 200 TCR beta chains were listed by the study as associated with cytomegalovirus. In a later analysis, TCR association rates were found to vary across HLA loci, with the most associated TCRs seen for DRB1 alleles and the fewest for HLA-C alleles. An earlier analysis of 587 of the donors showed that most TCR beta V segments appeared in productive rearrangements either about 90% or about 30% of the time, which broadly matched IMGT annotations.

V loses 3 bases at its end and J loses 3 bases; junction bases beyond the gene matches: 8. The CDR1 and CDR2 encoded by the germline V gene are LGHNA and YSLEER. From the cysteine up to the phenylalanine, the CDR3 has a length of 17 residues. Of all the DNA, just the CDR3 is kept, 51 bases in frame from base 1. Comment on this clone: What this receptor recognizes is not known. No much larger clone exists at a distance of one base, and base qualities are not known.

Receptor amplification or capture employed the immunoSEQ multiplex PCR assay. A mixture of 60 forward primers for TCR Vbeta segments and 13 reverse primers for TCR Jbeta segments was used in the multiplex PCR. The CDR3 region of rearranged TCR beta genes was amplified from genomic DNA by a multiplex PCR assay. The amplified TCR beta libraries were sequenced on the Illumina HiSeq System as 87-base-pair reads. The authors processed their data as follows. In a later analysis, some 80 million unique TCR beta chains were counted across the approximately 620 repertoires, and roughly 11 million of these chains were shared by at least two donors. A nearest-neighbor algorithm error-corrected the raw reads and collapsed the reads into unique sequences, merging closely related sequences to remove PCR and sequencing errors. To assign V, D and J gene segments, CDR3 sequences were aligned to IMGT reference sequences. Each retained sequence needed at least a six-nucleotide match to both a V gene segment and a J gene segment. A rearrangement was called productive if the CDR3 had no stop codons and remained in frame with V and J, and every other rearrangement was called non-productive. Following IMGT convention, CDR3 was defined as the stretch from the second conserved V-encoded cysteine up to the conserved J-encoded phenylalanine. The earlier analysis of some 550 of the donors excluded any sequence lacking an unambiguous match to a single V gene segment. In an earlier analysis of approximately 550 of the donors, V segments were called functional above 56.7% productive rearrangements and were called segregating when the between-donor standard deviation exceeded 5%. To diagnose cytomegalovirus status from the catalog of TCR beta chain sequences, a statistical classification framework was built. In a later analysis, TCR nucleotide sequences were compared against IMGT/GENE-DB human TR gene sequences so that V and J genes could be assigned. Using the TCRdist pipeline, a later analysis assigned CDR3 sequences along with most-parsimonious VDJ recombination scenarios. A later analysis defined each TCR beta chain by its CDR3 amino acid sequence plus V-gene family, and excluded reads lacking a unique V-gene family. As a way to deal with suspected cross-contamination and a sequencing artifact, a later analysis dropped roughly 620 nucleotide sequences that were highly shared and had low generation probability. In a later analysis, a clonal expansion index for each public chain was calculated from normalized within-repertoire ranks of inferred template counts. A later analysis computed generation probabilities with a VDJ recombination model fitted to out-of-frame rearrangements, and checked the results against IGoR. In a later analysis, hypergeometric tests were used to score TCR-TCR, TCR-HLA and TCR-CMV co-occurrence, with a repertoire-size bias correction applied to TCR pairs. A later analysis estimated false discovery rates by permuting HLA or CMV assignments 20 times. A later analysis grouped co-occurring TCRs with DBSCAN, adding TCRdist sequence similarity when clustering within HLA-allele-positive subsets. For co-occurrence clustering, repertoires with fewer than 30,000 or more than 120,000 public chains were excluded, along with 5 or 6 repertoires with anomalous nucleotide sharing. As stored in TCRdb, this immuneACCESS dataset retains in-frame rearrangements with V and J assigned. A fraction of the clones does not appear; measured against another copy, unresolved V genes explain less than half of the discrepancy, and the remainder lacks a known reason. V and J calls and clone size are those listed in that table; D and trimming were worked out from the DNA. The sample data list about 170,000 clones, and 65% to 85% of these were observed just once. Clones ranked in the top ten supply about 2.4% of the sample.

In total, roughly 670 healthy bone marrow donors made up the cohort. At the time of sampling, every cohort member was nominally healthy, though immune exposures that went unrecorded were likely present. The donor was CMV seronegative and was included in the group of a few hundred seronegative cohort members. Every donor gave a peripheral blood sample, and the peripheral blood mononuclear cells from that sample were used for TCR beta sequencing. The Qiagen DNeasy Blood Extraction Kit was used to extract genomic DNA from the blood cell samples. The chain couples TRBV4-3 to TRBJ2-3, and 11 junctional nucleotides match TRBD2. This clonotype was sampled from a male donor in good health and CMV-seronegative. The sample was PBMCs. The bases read TGCGCCAGCAGCCAGGCTGTTGTAGCGGGGGGGACAGATACGCAGTATTTT. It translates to CASSQAVVAGGTDTQYF.